Listed here are 15 T cell receptor beta chains from one sample, sequenced in a study of cytomegalovirus exposure and HLA in healthy donors. Using immunoSEQ multiplex PCR, the repertoire was profiled, and TCRdb retains in-frame clones only, with some absent. The sample includes under 75,000 clones, about 97% of them seen just once. The sequencing input was PBMCs. These receptors originate from a woman aged 18-35 years in good health and CMV-seropositive.

This chain joins TRBV28 and TRBJ2-6; D is undetermined. CDR3 length: 16 amino acids. Germline CDR1 is MDHEN and CDR2 is SYDVKM. Trimming took off 5 bases at V and 0 bases at J, with 11 bases between the two ends. CDR3: CASSPPRISGANVLTF. The CDR3 nucleotides read TGTGCCAGCAGTCCACCGCGGATCTCTGGGGCCAACGTCCTGACTTTC.

This chain connects TRBV9 to TRBJ2-2; 9 positions match TRBD2. V lost 3 bases and J lost 7; bases outside the gene matches: 10. The CDR3 runs 16 residues. Germline assignment: CDR1 SGDLS and CDR2 YYNGEE. Here the CDR3 DNA reads TGTGCCAGCAGCGCCCGTAGCGGGAGATGGGGCGGGGAGCTGTTTTTT. Its translation: CASSARSGRWGGELFF.

As regards this clone: At one end the junction does not follow the germline gene, possibly because of a read error. The gene calls are TRBV7-7 and TRBJ1-1; 7 bases match TRBD1. The germline CDR1 and CDR2 sequences are SSHAT and FNYEAQ (reference sequence). The CDR3 totals 13 residues. In nucleotides, the CDR3 is TGTGCTAGCAGCACAGACAGGGAGACTGAAGCTTTCTTT. Its protein product is CASSTDRETEAFF.

The rearrangement links TRBV7-8 to TRBJ1-3, with D unclear. The CDR3 covers 15 residues. V was pared by 1 base and J by 4 bases, with 11 bases between. CDR1 and CDR2 from the germline V gene are SGHVS and FQNEAQ. The CDR3 is CASSLDYRPGNTIYF. As DNA, the CDR3 is TGTGCCAGCAGCTTAGACTATCGACCCGGAAACACCATATATTTT.

The chain links TRBV19 to TRBJ2-7; D perhaps matches TRBD1 (5 bases). This CDR3 is built from 14 residues. Trimming left V 3 bases short and J 2 bases short, with 11 bases between. Germline loops: CDR1 LNHDA, CDR2 SQIVND (reference sequence). The CDR3, as DNA: TGTGCCAGTAGTATGGGGCCTAACACCTACGAGCAGTACTTC. Its protein product is CASSMGPNTYEQYF.

J is TRBJ2-7 and V is TRBV27; tentatively, D is TRBD1 (6 bases). V lost 3 bases and J 2 bases, leaving 23 bases between the germline ends. Germline V gene lookup returns CDR1 MNHEY and CDR2 SMNVEV (reference sequence). CDR3 size: 18 residues. This chain's CDR3 is CASSFTGTPDLLTYEQYF. The DNA of the CDR3 is TGTGCCAGCAGTTTCACCGGGACACCGGATTTGCTGACCTACGAGCAGTACTTC.

This chain links TRBV30 with TRBJ1-1; unclear D gene. This CDR3 region has 11 residues. V was trimmed by 1 base and J by 5 bases, leaving 5 bases between them. Germline loops: CDR1 GTSNPN, CDR2 SVGIG (reference sequence). CDR3 residues: CAWSDRTEAFF. The CDR3 DNA follows: TGTGCCTGGAGTGACCGGACTGAAGCTTTCTTT.

The rearrangement uses TRBV9 and TRBJ2-3; perhaps TRBD1 as D (8 bases). Per the germline V gene, CDR1 is SGDLS and CDR2 is YYNGEE. The CDR3 has 14 amino acids. With 3 bases removed from V and 5 bases from J, the gap between germline ends came to 13 bases. The DNA for the CDR3 is TGTGCCAGCAGCGGACAGGGGAGGGTAGATACGCAGTATTTT. This translates into CASSGQGRVDTQYF.

J is TRBJ2-5 and V is TRBV30, with D uncertain. Trimming shortened V by 2 bases and J by 5 bases, and 9 bases separated the two germline ends. This CDR3 is built from 12 residues. Germline CDR1 GTSNPN, CDR2 SVGIG (reference sequence). CDR3 in amino acids: CAWSRVLETQYF. CDR3 nucleotide sequence: TGTGCCTGGAGTCGGGTCTTGGAGACCCAGTACTTC.

The chain combines TRBV29-1 with TRBJ2-3; TRBD1 matches at 9 bases. The V segment lost 8 bases and the J segment 4 bases; nucleotides outside the gene matches: 13. CDR1 is SQVTM, CDR2 ANQGSEA, per germline. This CDR3 comprises 15 residues. In DNA, the CDR3 is TGCAGCACCTCCCGGGACAGGGTCCCCTCAGATACGCAGTATTTT. This sequence encodes CSTSRDRVPSDTQYF.

The rearrangement joins TRBV27 to TRBJ1-2; possible D gene TRBD1, 6 bases. This CDR3 has 16 amino acids. From germline, CDR1 is MNHEY and CDR2 SMNVEV (reference sequence). The ends were cut back, 2 bases at V and 4 bases at J, with 17 bases in the middle. CDR3 sequence: CASSLTTTPGAYGYTF. CDR3 coding DNA: TGTGCCAGCAGTTTAACGACAACCCCAGGGGCCTATGGCTACACCTTC.

V is TRBV10-3 and J is TRBJ2-1, with 11 bases fitting TRBD2. Germline-derived CDR1 and CDR2 are ENHRY and SYGVKD. This CDR3 spans 20 amino acids. V shed 4 bases, J shed 0 bases, and the junction held 14 bases outside the gene matches. The CDR3 nucleotides read TGTGCCATCAGTGGAGATAGCGGGAGGGCCCGGTTAATCTCCTACAATGAGCAGTTCTTC. Translating it yields CAISGDSGRARLISYNEQFF.

This clone appeared once. The rearrangement links TRBV18 to TRBJ2-3; D is ambiguous. V was shortened by 3 bases and J by 0 bases, with 7 bases between the two germline ends. The CDR3 sequence is 14 residues long. Germline loops: CDR1 KGHSH, CDR2 LQKENI. Written as DNA, the CDR3 is TGTGCCAGCTCACCTTACCAGAGCACAGATACGCAGTATTTT. It encodes CASSPYQSTDTQYF.

J is TRBJ2-7 and V is TRBV9; D remains unclear. Per germline, CDR1 SGDLS and CDR2 YYNGEE. V was pared by 0 bases and J by 0 bases, with 7 bases between. The CDR3 sequence is 14 residues long. The CDR3 region has the DNA TGTGCCAGCAGCGTAGGGTCAGTCTCCTACGAGCAGTACTTC. Its translation: CASSVGSVSYEQYF.

This sequence joins TRBV5-6 and TRBJ2-7; TRBD1 aligns across 7 bases. The germline V gene has CDR1 SGHDT and CDR2 YYEEEE. The CDR3 is 14 amino acids. Unmatched junction bases numbered 8, after V lost 8 bases and J lost 0 bases. The CDR3, as DNA: TGTGCCAGTAACCCAGGGGACAGCTCCTACGAGCAGTACTTC. It specifies CASNPGDSSYEQYF.